The T cell receptor beta chain described here comes from a study of T cells expressing NK-cell markers. Study summary: The TCR beta repertoires originated in sorted CD3+CD56+NKG2C+, CD3+CD56+NKG2C- and CD3+CD56-NKG2C+ T cells. Overall study findings and caveats: In roughly six donors, dominant CD3+CD56+NKG2C+ clonotypes ranked among the top 10 CD8+ clonotypes.

The CDR3 covers 16 residues. Germline V gene sequence: CDR1 SEHNR, CDR2 FQNEAQ (reference sequence). TCRdb reanalyzed the 5' RACE reads and collapses them to one entry per CDR3 protein, without DNA. The sample has roughly 120,000 distinct CDR3 sequences. For this clonotype: No antigen is known for it.

The specimen sequenced was blood T cells: a sorted CD56 or NKG2C T cell subset, CD4+ or CD8+ T cells, or bulk PBMC T cells (not recorded which). The J gene is TRBJ2-7, the V gene TRBV7-9; TCRdb selects TRBD1, and the lack of DNA leaves this call unchecked. The receptor was isolated from a woman between 18 and 69 years old in good health. The chain's CDR3 is CASSLVSGQGGNEQYF.